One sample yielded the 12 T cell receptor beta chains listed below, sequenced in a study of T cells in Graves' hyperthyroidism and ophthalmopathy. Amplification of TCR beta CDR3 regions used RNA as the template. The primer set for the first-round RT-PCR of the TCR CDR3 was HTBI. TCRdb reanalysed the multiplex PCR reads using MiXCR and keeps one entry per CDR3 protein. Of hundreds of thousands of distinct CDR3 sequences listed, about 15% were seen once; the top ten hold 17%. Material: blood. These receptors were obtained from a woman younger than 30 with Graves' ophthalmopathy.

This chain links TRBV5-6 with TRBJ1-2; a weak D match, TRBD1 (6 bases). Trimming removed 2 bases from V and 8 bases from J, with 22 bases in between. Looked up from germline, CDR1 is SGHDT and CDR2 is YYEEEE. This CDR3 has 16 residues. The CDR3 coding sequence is TGTGCCAGCAGCTTTGACAGGCTTGAGGAGGGGGTAGGCTACACCTTC. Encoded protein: CASSFDRLEEGVGYTF.

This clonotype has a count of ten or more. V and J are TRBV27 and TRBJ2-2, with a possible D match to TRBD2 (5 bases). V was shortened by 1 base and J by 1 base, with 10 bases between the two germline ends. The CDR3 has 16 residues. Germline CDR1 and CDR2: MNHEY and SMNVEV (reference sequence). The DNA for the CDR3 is TGTGCCAGCAGTTTATTACGGGATTGGAACACCGGGGAGCTGTTTTTT. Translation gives CASSLLRDWNTGELFF.

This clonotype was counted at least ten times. In DNA form, the CDR3 reads TGTGCCAGCAGTTCCCTGCGGGAGGGGTCCGAGCAGTACTTC. Protein product: CASSSLREGSEQYF. This chain connects TRBV6-2 or TRBV6-3 to TRBJ2-7; 9 bases agree with TRBD2. The CDR3 covers 14 residues. The trim removed 4 bases at V and 6 bases at J, leaving 7 bases unmatched. Germline assignment: CDR1 MNHEY and CDR2 SVGEGT.

Written as DNA, the CDR3 is TGCGCCAGCAGCCAAGATTTAATAGGAGACACCCTTCGATATGGCTACACCTTC. Protein: CASSQDLIGDTLRYGYTF. The rearrangement links TRBV4-3 to TRBJ1-2; D is unclear. Trimming pared 0 bases from V and 5 bases from J, leaving 22 bases between. This CDR3 spans 18 amino acids. From germline, CDR1 is LGHNA and CDR2 YSLEER.

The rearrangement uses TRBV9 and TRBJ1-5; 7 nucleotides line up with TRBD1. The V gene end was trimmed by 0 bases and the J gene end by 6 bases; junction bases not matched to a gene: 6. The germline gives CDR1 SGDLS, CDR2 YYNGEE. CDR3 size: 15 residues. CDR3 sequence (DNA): TGTGCCAGCAGCGTAGGAGGGGGCGCGGGTCAGCCCCAGCATTTT. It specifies CASSVGGGAGQPQHF.

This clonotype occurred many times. The CDR3 region has the DNA TGTGCCTGGTACGGAGGGTACGGGCACAATGAGCAGTTCTTC. Translation: CAWYGGYGHNEQFF. The rearrangement joins TRBV30 to TRBJ2-1; D is perhaps TRBD2 (6 bases). This CDR3 contains 14 residues. CDR1 is GTSNPN and CDR2 is SVGIG in the germline V gene (reference sequence). Trimming pared 5 bases from V and 5 bases from J, leaving 16 bases between.

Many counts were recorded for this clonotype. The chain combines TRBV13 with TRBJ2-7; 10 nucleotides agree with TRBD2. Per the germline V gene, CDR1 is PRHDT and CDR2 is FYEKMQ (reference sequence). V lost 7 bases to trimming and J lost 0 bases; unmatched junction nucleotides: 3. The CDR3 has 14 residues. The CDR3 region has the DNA TGTGCCAGCACCCTAGCGGGAGACTCCTACGAGCAGTACTTC. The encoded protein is CASTLAGDSYEQYF.

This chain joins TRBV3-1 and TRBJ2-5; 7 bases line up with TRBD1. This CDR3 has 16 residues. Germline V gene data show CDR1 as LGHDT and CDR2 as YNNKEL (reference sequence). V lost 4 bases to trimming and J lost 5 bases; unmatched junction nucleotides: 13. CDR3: CASSLETGSLRETQYF. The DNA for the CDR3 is TGTGCCAGCAGCCTTGAGACAGGGAGCCTCCGGGAGACCCAGTACTTC.

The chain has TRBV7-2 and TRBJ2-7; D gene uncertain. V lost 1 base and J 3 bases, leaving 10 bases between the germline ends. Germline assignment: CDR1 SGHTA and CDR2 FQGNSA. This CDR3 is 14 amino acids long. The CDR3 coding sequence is TGTGCCAGCAGCTTAGAGCCGGGTAACTACGAGCAGTACTTC. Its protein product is CASSLEPGNYEQYF.

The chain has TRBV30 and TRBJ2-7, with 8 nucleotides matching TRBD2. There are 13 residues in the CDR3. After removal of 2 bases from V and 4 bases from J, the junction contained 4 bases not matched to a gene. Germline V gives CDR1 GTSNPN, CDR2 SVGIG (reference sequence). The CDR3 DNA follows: TGTGCCTGGAGTCCCAGCGGGAGTTACGAGCAGTACTTC. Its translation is CAWSPSGSYEQYF. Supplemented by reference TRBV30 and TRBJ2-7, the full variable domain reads SQTIHQWPATLVQPVGSPLSLECTVEGTSNPNLYWYRQAAGRGLQLLFYSVGIGQISSEVPQNLSASRPQDRQFILSSKKLLLSDSGFYLCAWSPSGSYEQYFGPGTRLTVT.

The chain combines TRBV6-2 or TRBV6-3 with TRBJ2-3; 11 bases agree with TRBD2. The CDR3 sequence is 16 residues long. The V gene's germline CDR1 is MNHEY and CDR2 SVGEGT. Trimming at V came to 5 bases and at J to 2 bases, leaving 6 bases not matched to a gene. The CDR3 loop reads CASSLLAGVTTDTQYF. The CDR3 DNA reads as TGTGCCAGCAGTCTACTAGCGGGAGTGACCACAGATACGCAGTATTTT.

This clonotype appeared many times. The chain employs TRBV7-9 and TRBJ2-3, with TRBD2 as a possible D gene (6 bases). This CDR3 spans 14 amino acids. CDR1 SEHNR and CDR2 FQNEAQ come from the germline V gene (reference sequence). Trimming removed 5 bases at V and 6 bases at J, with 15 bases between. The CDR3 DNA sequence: TGTGCCAGCAGCCTTGGGACTTCGGCGGATACGCAGTATTTT. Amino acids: CASSLGTSADTQYF. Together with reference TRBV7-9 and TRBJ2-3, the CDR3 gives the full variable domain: DTGVSQNPRHKITKRGQNVTFRCDPISEHNRLYWYRQTLGQGPEFLTYFQNEAQLEKSRLLSDRFSAERPKGSFSTLEIQRTEQGDSAMYLCASSLGTSADTQYFGPGTRLTVL.